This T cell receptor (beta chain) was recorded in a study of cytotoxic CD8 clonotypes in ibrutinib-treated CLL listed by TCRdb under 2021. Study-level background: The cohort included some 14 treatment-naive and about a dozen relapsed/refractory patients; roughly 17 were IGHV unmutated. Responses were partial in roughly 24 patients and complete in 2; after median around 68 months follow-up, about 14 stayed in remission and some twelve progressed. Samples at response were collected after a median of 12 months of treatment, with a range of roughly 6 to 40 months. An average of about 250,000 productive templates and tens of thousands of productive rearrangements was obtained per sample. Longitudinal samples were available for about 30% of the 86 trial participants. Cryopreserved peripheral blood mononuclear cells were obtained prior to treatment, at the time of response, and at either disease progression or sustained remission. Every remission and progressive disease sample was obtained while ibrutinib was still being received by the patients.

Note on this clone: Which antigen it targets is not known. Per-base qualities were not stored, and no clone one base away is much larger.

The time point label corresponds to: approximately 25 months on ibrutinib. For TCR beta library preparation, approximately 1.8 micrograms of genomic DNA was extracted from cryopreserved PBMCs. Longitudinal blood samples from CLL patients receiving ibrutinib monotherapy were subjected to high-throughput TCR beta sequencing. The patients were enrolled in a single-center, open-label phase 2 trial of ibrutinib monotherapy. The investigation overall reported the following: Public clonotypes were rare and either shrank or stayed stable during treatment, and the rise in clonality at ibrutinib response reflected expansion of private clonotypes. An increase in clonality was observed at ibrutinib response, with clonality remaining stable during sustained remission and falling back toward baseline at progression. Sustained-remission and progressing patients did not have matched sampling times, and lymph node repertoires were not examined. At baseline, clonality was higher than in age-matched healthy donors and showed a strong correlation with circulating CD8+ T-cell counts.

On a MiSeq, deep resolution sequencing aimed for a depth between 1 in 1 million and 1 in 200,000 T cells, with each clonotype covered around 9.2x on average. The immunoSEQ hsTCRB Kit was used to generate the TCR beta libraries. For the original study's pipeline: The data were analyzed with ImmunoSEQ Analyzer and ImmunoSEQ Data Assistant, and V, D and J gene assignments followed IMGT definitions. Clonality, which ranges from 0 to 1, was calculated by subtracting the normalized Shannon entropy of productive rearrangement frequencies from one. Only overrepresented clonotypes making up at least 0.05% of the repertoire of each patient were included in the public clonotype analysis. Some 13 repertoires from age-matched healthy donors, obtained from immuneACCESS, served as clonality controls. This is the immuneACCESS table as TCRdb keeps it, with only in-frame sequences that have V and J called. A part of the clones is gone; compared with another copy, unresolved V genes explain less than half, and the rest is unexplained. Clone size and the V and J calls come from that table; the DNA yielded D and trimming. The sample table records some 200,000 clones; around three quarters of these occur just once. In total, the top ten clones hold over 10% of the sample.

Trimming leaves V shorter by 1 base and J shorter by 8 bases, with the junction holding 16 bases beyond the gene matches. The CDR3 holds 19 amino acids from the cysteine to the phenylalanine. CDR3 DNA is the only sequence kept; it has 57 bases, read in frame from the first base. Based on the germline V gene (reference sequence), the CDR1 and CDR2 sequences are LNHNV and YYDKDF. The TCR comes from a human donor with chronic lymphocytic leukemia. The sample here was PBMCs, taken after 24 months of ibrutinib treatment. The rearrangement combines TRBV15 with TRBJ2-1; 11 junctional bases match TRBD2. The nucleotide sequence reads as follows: TGTGCCACCAGCAGAGTAATAGGGGCAGGTCTAGCGGGAGGTGATGAGCAGTTCTTC. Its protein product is CATSRVIGAGLAGGDEQFF. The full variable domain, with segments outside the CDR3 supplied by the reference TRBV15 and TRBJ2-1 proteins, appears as DAMVIQNPRYQVTQFGKPVTLSCSQTLNHNVMYWYQQKSSQAPKLLFHYYDKDFNNEADTPDNFQSRRPNTSFCFLDIRSPGLGDTAMYLCATSRVIGAGLAGGDEQFFGPGTRLTVL.